This T cell receptor (beta chain) was captured in a study of T cell responses to AZD1222 COVID-19 vaccine (dated by TCRdb to the early 2020s). With regard to the full study: AZD1222 recipients given second doses at about 4 weeks or at about 12 weeks were pooled, since spike-specific TCR depth and breadth were not found to differ between the two schedules. Trial participants were enrolled into age subgroups of 18-55, 56-69 and 70-plus years, which contained about 150, 28 and 57 TCR-sequenced participants, respectively. TCR sequencing was performed for fewer than 250 trial participants, of whom about 210 were given two doses of AZD1222 and some 26 were given two doses of MenACWY control vaccine.

In light of the paper, this sample's time point label describes: baseline before first vaccination. Samples from vaccinated people were obtained from the UK trials COV001 and COV002, which included a single-blind randomized controlled phase 2/3 trial of AZD1222 (ChAdOx1 nCoV-19) in healthy adults. For TCRbeta chain sequencing, PBMC samples were collected from trial participants at day 0 and at day 28 after the second dose. On this clone: What this receptor recognizes is not known. The record has no base qualities; no much larger clone is one base away.

The CDR3 regions of human TCRbeta chains were subjected to immunosequencing. Per the original workflow: TCRs in the repertoires were matched against a reference library of SARS-CoV-2-specific TCRs that had been generated with the MIRA antigen-specificity platform. Breadth was defined as the fraction of unique TCRs that were SARS-CoV-2-associated. Depth was defined as the fraction of total T cells that were SARS-CoV-2-associated. Using the MIRA data, each spike-specific TCR was mapped to the spike region that the TCR reacts to and placed in a CD4 or CD8 class. Log10-transformed breadth and depth values were compared by one-way ANOVA with Sidak's multiple comparisons tests. TCRdb limited this immuneACCESS table to in-frame rearrangements with V and J called. A share of clones is missing; checked studies link under half to unresolved V genes, and the rest is unexplained. The V and J calls and clone size come from that table; D and trimming were worked out from the DNA. The sample has around 140,000 clones on record, about 90% of them singletons. The top ten hold less than 4.5% of the sample.

Spanning cysteine to phenylalanine, the CDR3 consists of 17 amino acids. The entry retains the CDR3 DNA only, 51 bases that are in frame from base 1. Trimming takes 3 bases off V and 8 bases off J; junction bases not matched to a gene: 14. CDR1 and CDR2 are read off the germline V gene as LGHNA and YSLEER. Summary of the overall study and its limitations: Conclusions about previously exposed vaccinees are limited, since just 6 or 7 AZD1222 recipients were seropositive for SARS-CoV-2 at baseline. Most participants were white British and females outnumbered males, and the authors suggested that clonal diversity may have been underestimated. No day 14 peak-response samples were available, so repertoires were characterized only after the peak T cell response. After two AZD1222 doses, both the breadth and the depth of spike-specific TCRs were significantly higher than at day 0 and than in MenACWY recipients. In the small 56-69-year group, the increase in depth fell short of significance, most likely because of low power. Epitopes outside the regions mutated in the B.1.351 and B.1.1.7 variants were reportedly recognized by nearly half of the unique spike-specific TCRs. CD4 TCRs associated with the vaccine covered the entire spike protein, and the dominant responses were in regions 160-218 and 743-854.

The rearrangement joined TRBV4-3 to TRBJ2-1, and TRBD2 matches 9 of the central bases. The specimen comprised peripheral blood, sampled on day 0 of AZD1222 vaccination. The sequence derives from an adult in good health. The DNA is TGCGCCAGCAGCCAGTATTTTTGCGGGAGGGCCTGGTATGAGCAGTTCTTC. This codes for CASSQYFCGRAWYEQFF.